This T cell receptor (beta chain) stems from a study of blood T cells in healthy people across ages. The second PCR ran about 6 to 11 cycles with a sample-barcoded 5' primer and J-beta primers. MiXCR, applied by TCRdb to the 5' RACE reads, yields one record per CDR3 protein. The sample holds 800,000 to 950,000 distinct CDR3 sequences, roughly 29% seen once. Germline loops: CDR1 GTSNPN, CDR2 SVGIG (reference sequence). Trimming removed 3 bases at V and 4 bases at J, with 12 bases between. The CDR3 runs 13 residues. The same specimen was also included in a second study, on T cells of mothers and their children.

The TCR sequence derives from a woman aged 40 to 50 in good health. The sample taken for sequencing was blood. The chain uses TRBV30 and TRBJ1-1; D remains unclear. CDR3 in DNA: TGTGCCTGGAGGTCAACTCTTGGCACTGAAGCTTTCTTT. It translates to CAWRSTLGTEAFF. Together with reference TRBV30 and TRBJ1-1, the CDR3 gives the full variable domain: SQTIHQWPATLVQPVGSPLSLECTVEGTSNPNLYWYRQAAGRGLQLLFYSVGIGQISSEVPQNLSASRPQDRQFILSSKKLLLSDSGFYLCAWRSTLGTEAFFGQGTRLTVV.